Below, 14 T cell receptor beta chains from the same sample are listed, as sequenced in a study of tumor and adjacent non-tumor tissue in lung cancer (dated by TCRdb to the late 2010s). The library was generated by multiplex PCR. TCRdb records Illumina HiSeq 2500 as the sequencer. Following protocols modified from ARM-PCR, the researchers constructed TCRbeta libraries through three rounds of nested PCR with primers (Table S4). TCRdb took the public reads, trimmed them with fastp at Q25, ran MiXCR for clone calling and kept in-frame beta chains. Merged by CDR3 protein, the rows form single entries marked with the most common genes and DNA. The sample includes about 98,000 distinct CDR3 sequences, with about 80% observed a single time. The ten largest clones take up about 29% of the sample. Bulk unsorted tissue served as the source for RNA extraction, and RNA quality was assessed using a NanoDrop ND-1000 and an Agilent 2100. Distant non-tumor tissue taken more than 3 cm from the tumor edge was used as the normal lung sample.

Sequences were obtained from distant non-tumor lung tissue. Receptor source: a man in his 60s with small cell lung cancer.

The sample holds one count of this clonotype. This chain links TRBV6-6 with TRBJ2-7; D not certain. From germline, CDR1 is MNHNY and CDR2 SVGAGI (reference sequence). The CDR3 extends over 13 amino acids. CDR3 amino acids: CASSHAQGRERYV. The CDR3 DNA sequence: TGTGCCAGCAGCCACGCACAAGGTCGCGAGCGGTACGTC.

For this clonotype: Germline and junction disagree at one end, which may indicate a read error. The chain couples TRBV5-1 to TRBJ1-1; the D gene is possibly TRBD1 (5 bases). This CDR3 region has 13 residues. Germline V lookup: CDR1 SGHRS, CDR2 YFSETQ. The CDR3 DNA reads as TGCGACAGCAGCTTTGAGGGGAGCACTGAAGCTTTCTTT. Amino acids: CDSSFEGSTEAFF.

This clonotype appeared many times. The rearrangement links TRBV5-1 to TRBJ1-1; no reliable D call. Germline assignment: CDR1 SGHRS and CDR2 YFSETQ. CDR3 length: 14 residues. Trimming took off 2 bases at V and 3 bases at J, with 11 bases between the two ends. The DNA of the CDR3 is TGCGCCAGCAGCTTCACCGACGGATACACTGAAGCTTTCTTT. It yields the protein CASSFTDGYTEAFF.

About this clonotype itself: Germline is not matched at one junction end, which may reflect a read error. V gene TRBV6-5 combines with J gene TRBJ1-5; 9 nucleotides align to TRBD1. This CDR3 is 17 amino acids long. CDR1 and CDR2 (germline): MNHEY, SVGAGI. The CDR3 DNA sequence: TGTGCCAGCAGCAGGACAGGGGATGGCAATAGTAATCAGGCCCAGCATTTT. Encoded protein: CASSRTGDGNSNQAQHF.

The sample holds many counts of this clonotype. The chain carries TRBV6-1 and TRBJ1-1; D unclear. Germline V lookup: CDR1 MNHNS, CDR2 SASEGT. Trimming stripped 6 bases from V and 1 base from J, with 9 bases between. The CDR3 runs 13 residues. The DNA for the CDR3 is TGTGCCAGCAGCCGACCGCAGAACACTGAAGCTTTCTTT. Encoded protein: CASSRPQNTEAFF.

About this clonotype: This sequence may be a read error, since a much larger clone differs from it by one base. V gene TRBV29-1 combines with J gene TRBJ1-1; D is unclear. Germline V gene sequence: CDR1 SQVTM, CDR2 ANQGSEA. The CDR3 sequence is 10 residues long. CDR3 amino acids: CSVSREEALF. Written as DNA, the CDR3 is TGCAGCGTTTCGCGAGAGGAAGCTCTCTTT.

The genes are TRBV6-5 and TRBJ2-1; D is ambiguous. The ends were cut back, 5 bases at V and 10 bases at J, with 18 bases in the middle. This CDR3 has 14 residues. Germline assignment: CDR1 MNHEY and CDR2 SVGAGI. This chain's CDR3 is CASSTYLDRAEQFF. DNA for the CDR3: TGTGCCAGCAGTACGTACTTAGATCGGGCCGAGCAGTTCTTC.

By sample fraction, this clonotype is large. The J gene is TRBJ1-1, the V gene TRBV11-2; D gene uncertain. Per germline, CDR1 SGHAT and CDR2 FQNNGV. The V end lost 1 base, the J end lost 0 bases, and 9 bases lay between the germline ends. The length of the CDR3 is 15 residues. This CDR3 is CASSLAAGMNTEAFF. The CDR3 coding sequence is TGTGCCAGCAGCTTAGCAGCAGGAATGAACACTGAAGCTTTCTTT.

In the case of this clonotype: The junction and the germline gene differ at one end; a read error may be behind it. V usage is TRBV20-1 and J usage is TRBJ1-4, with D unresolved. There are 16 residues in the CDR3. Germline CDR1 is DFQATT and CDR2 is SNEGSKA (reference sequence). CDR3 DNA sequence: TGCAATGCTAGAGATCTCGGGCTTGCTACACATGAAAAACTGTTTTTT. This codes for CNARDLGLATHEKLFF.

The chain is built from TRBV29-1 and TRBJ2-1; possibly TRBD1 or TRBD2 for D (5 bases each). The germline gives CDR1 SQVTM, CDR2 ANQGSEA. Trimming took off 7 bases at V and 2 bases at J, with 12 bases between the two ends. This CDR3 is built from 13 residues. DNA of the CDR3: TGCAGCGCTTCCGGGACGCCCTACAATGAGCAGTTCTTC. This sequence encodes CSASGTPYNEQFF.

Comment on this clonotype: The junction shows a germline mismatch at one end, possibly a read error. This chain links TRBV12-3 or TRBV12-4 with TRBJ2-3, with 10 bases lining up with TRBD2. This CDR3 has 17 residues. The CDR3 is CASSLGLAGVGTDTQYF. The CDR3 coding sequence is TGTGCCAGCAGTTTAGGGCTAGCGGGAGTAGGCACAGATACGCAATATTTT.

This clonotype was picked up many times. A read error may be the cause here, since a much bigger clone is one base away. This chain uses TRBV6-1 with TRBJ1-5, with D unclear. The end of the DNA fits TRBJ2-3 better, so the J call may be wrong. There are 14 residues in the CDR3. CDR1 is MNHNS and CDR2 is SASEGT in the germline V gene. CDR3 amino acids: CASSLDPWGQPQYF. The CDR3 coding sequence is TGTGCCAGCAGTCTGGACCCTTGGGGTCAGCCCCAGTATTTT.

This clonotype has more than one count but fewer than ten. The rearrangement uses TRBV11-3 and TRBJ2-7, with D perhaps TRBD1 or TRBD2 (5 bases each). CDR1 SGHNT and CDR2 YENEEA come from the germline V gene. The CDR3 is made up of 16 amino acids. The germline V and J ends were trimmed by 4 bases and 3 bases, with 19 bases remaining between them. CDR3 nucleotide sequence: TGTGCCAGCAGCTCCCCTGAACGTGAGGGGCTCTACGAGCAGTACTTC. This codes for CASSSPEREGLYEQYF.

A remark on this clonotype: This is likely a read error, given that the CDR3 carries no conserved phenylalanine or tryptophan at its end. The rearrangement links TRBV12-3 or TRBV12-4 to TRBJ1-1; D gene ambiguous. The V end was cut by 6 bases, the J end by 3 bases, with 17 bases between. The CDR3 is made up of 15 amino acids. This CDR3 reads CASSHIQREDTEAFI. Here the CDR3 DNA reads TGTGCCAGCAGCCATATACAGAGGGAAGACACTGAAGCTTTCATT.